These 25 T cell receptor beta chains share one sample of origin, sequenced in a study of blood T cell repertoires in COVID-19. TCRdb's table, derived via immunoSEQ multiplex PCR, lists solely in-frame clones and lacks some. The data show 300,000 to 400,000 clones, roughly 90% seen once. Sequencing was done on a sample of peripheral blood. The receptors here all came from a woman in her twenties or thirties with COVID-19, enrolled during active disease.

The rearrangement links TRBV5-1 to TRBJ2-5; TRBD2 aligns across 7 bases. V was clipped by 4 bases and J by 1 base; unmatched bases: 13. The CDR3 has 17 amino acids. In germline, CDR1 is SGHRS, CDR2 YFSETQ. The CDR3 nucleotides read TGCGCCAGCAGCACGGGACCAGGGAGGGGATTCCAAGAGACCCAGTACTTC. Its protein product is CASSTGPGRGFQETQYF.

V gene TRBV7-2 combines with J gene TRBJ1-6; D remains ambiguous. V lost 1 base to trimming and J lost 6 bases, with 7 bases between them. The CDR3 contains 14 residues. CDR1 is SGHTA, CDR2 FQGNSA, per germline. The CDR3 reads CASSLGRGNSPLHF. The CDR3 DNA is TGTGCCAGCAGCTTAGGACGGGGTAATTCACCCCTCCACTTT.

This chain joins TRBV6-5 and TRBJ2-1; 7 bases fit TRBD2. Losses at the gene ends were 7 bases for V and 0 bases for J; bases not matched to a gene: 6. Germline lookup yields CDR1 MNHEY and CDR2 SVGAGI. The length of the CDR3 is 15 residues. The CDR3 nucleotides read TGTGCCAGCACTAGTCGGGGGGACTCCTACAATGAGCAGTTCTTC. This gives the protein CASTSRGDSYNEQFF.

Only a few counts were recorded for this clone. V usage is TRBV6-1 and J usage is TRBJ1-6; a possible D gene is TRBD1 (5 bases). Germline loops: CDR1 MNHNS, CDR2 SASEGT. This CDR3 is 17 amino acids long. V was pared by 2 bases and J by 0 bases, with 11 bases between. CDR3 in amino acids: CASSEQADSSYNSPLHF. DNA for the CDR3: TGTGCCAGCAGTGAACAGGCAGACAGCTCCTATAATTCACCCCTCCACTTT.

The chain couples TRBV19 to TRBJ2-1; 12 bases map to TRBD2. V shed 1 base and J 8 bases; nucleotides not matched to a gene: 6. Germline V gene data show CDR1 as LNHDA and CDR2 as SQIVND (reference sequence). The CDR3 loop spans 16 amino acids. The CDR3 region is CASSIGLAGVGHEQFF. CDR3 sequence (DNA): TGTGCCAGTAGTATAGGACTAGCGGGAGTGGGGCATGAGCAGTTCTTC.

This clone was counted between two and nine times. CDR3 amino acids: CATSDPGSEQPQHF. As DNA, the CDR3 is TGTGCCACCAGTGATCCAGGTTCTGAACAGCCCCAGCATTTT. This chain uses TRBV24-1 with TRBJ1-5; no reliable D call. V lost 3 bases and J 7 bases, leaving 12 bases between the germline ends. Germline CDR1 and CDR2: KGHDR and SFDVKD. The CDR3 runs to 14 residues.

The rearrangement joins TRBV19 to TRBJ2-2, with a possible D match to TRBD1 (5 bases). This CDR3 spans 19 amino acids. The V end was cut by 2 bases, the J end by 0 bases, with 19 bases between. Germline lookup yields CDR1 LNHDA and CDR2 SQIVND (reference sequence). This chain's CDR3 is CASSIMGSRWGSNTGELFF. CDR3 DNA sequence: TGTGCCAGTAGTATAATGGGCAGTCGGTGGGGCTCGAACACCGGGGAGCTGTTTTTT.

V usage is TRBV21-1 and J usage is TRBJ1-3; the table's D call, TRBD1, was not checked against the DNA. TRBV21-1 is described as a pseudogene. The length of the CDR3 is 15 residues. The CDR3, as DNA: TGTGCCAGCGGAAAGGGGGAACTAGCTGGAAACACCATATATTTT. Translated: CASGKGELAGNTIYF.

The chain recombines TRBV5-1 with TRBJ2-5, with TRBD1 as a possible D gene (6 bases). The CDR3 totals 17 residues. Germline assignment: CDR1 SGHRS and CDR2 YFSETQ. Between the trimmed V and J ends, which lost 4 bases and 2 bases, there was a span of 21 bases. CDR3 DNA sequence: TGCGCCAGCAGCATTTCCCGGGACACAAGGGGGCAAGAGACCCAGTACTTC. This translates into CASSISRDTRGQETQYF.

The chain recombines TRBV7-9 with TRBJ2-5, with D possibly matching TRBD1 (5 bases). Germline CDR1 and CDR2: SEHNR and FQNEAQ (reference sequence). The CDR3 loop spans 12 amino acids. In DNA form, the CDR3 reads TGTGCAGCCCAGACAGATAGAGAGACCCAGTACTTC. Its protein is CAAQTDRETQYF.

The genes are TRBV7-8 and TRBJ2-5; tentative D call: TRBD2 (5 bases). Germline V gene data show CDR1 as SGHVS and CDR2 as FQNEAQ. V was clipped by 8 bases and J by 1 base, with 11 bases between them. CDR3 length: 13 amino acids. CDR3 protein: CASDFRGQETQYF. The DNA of the CDR3 is TGTGCCAGCGACTTCCGGGGCCAAGAGACCCAGTACTTC.

This clone has a handful of counts. The rearrangement links TRBV11-2 to TRBJ1-1; D remains ambiguous. The length of the CDR3 is 15 residues. CDR1 and CDR2 (germline): SGHAT, FQNNGV. Trimming removed 2 bases from V and 0 bases from J, with 10 bases in between. The CDR3 loop reads CASSLSTLMNTEAFF. For the CDR3, the DNA is TGTGCCAGCAGCTTATCGACATTAATGAACACTGAAGCTTTCTTT.

The CDR3 here is CASSGSGMDQPQHF. CDR3 DNA: TGTGCCAGCAGTGGCTCCGGGATGGATCAGCCCCAGCATTTT. The chain uses TRBV6-6 and TRBJ1-5; D is undetermined. In germline, CDR1 is MNHNY, CDR2 SVGAGI (reference sequence). V lost 5 bases, J lost 5 bases, and 13 bases lay in between. The CDR3 runs 14 residues.

J is TRBJ2-5 and V is TRBV6-5; D is undetermined. The germline V gene has CDR1 MNHEY and CDR2 SVGAGI. The CDR3 is 15 residues long. V was trimmed by 6 bases and J by 5 bases, leaving 19 bases between them. The CDR3 here is CASSKTPSRRETQYF. In DNA form, the CDR3 reads TGTGCCAGCAGCAAGACTCCCAGTAGGCGGGAGACCCAGTACTTC.

The J gene is TRBJ2-1, the V gene TRBV6-5; 8 nucleotides match TRBD2. The V segment lost 4 bases and the J segment 11 bases; nucleotides outside the gene matches: 10. The CDR3 length is 14 residues. Looked up from germline, CDR1 is MNHEY and CDR2 is SVGAGI. The CDR3 DNA is TGTGCCAGCAGTTCCGGGGGGGTTTCCGGTAAGCAGTTCTTC. This encodes CASSSGGVSGKQFF.

This sequence joins TRBV12-5 and TRBJ2-3; 7 positions agree with TRBD1. V shed 4 bases, J shed 0 bases, and the junction held 4 bases outside the gene matches. The CDR3 runs 15 residues. CDR1 LGHNT and CDR2 FRNRAP come from the germline V gene. In nucleotides, the CDR3 is TGTGCTAGTGGTTCCGGACAGGTTAGCACAGATACGCAGTATTTT. This gives the protein CASGSGQVSTDTQYF.

The chain joins TRBV7-2 to TRBJ2-7; D is possibly TRBD2 (7 bases). Germline V lookup: CDR1 SGHTA, CDR2 FQGNSA. The CDR3 length is 16 residues. Trimming removed 5 bases from V and 1 base from J, with 18 bases in between. The CDR3 DNA reads TGTGCCAGCAGCAGGGGGGGCAGGGCTACATCCTACGAGCAGTACGTC. It translates to CASSRGGRATSYEQYV.

The J gene is TRBJ2-1, the V gene TRBV7-6; 12 nucleotides match TRBD2. The length of the CDR3 is 16 residues. V was clipped by 4 bases and J by 4 bases; unmatched bases: 5. Germline CDR1 reads SGHVS; CDR2 reads FNYEAQ. In DNA form, the CDR3 reads TGTGCCAGCAGCTCACCCGGACTAGCGGGGTACAATGAGCAGTTCTTC. Protein product: CASSSPGLAGYNEQFF.

The gene calls are TRBV3-1 (or the pseudogene TRBV3-2) and TRBJ2-1; TRBD2 matches at 11 bases. The CDR3 is made up of 16 amino acids. V trimming: 4 bases; J trimming: 9 bases; junction bases outside the gene matches: 11. Germline V CDR1 and CDR2: LGHDT, YNNKEL (reference sequence). In DNA, the CDR3 is TGTGCCAGCAGCCCTCAGTTGTCGCTAGCGGGGGGTGAGCAGTTCTTC. Its translation is CASSPQLSLAGGEQFF.

This clone came up a few times. The rearrangement uses TRBV7-2 and TRBJ1-2; 10 nucleotides match TRBD1. Germline V gene lookup returns CDR1 SGHTA and CDR2 FQGNSA. The V gene end was trimmed by 5 bases and the J gene end by 1 base; junction bases not matched to a gene: 13. CDR3 length: 18 residues. CDR3 nucleotide sequence: TGTGCCAGCAGCCACCCTCGGGACAGGGGTACGATTAACTATGGCTACACCTTC. It translates to CASSHPRDRGTINYGYTF.

V is TRBV29-1 and J is TRBJ2-5; 12 nucleotides align to TRBD1. V shed 3 bases, J shed 5 bases, and the junction held 4 bases outside the gene matches. The CDR3 runs 14 residues. Germline loops: CDR1 SQVTM, CDR2 ANQGSEA. CDR3 DNA sequence: TGCAGCGTTGATTGGGGACAGGGGGCTGAGACCCAGTACTTC. It is translated as CSVDWGQGAETQYF.

The CDR3 nucleotides read TGTGCCAGCAGCTTAGTCTCGGTCTCCTACGAGCAGTACTTC. Its translation: CASSLVSVSYEQYF. This chain connects TRBV7-8 to TRBJ2-7; D is undetermined. Trimming stripped 1 base from V and 0 bases from J, with 7 bases between. This CDR3 has 14 residues. The germline V gene has CDR1 SGHVS and CDR2 FQNEAQ. Variable domain in full (rest from reference TRBV7-8 and TRBJ2-7): GAGVSQSPRYKVAKRGQDVALRCDPISGHVSLFWYQQALGQGPEFLTYFQNEAQLDKSGLPSDRFFAERPEGSVSTLKIQRTQQEDSAVYLCASSLVSVSYEQYFGPGTRLTVT.

CDR3 region: CASSPRPYRESEQYV. The CDR3 region has the DNA TGTGCCAGCTCACCAAGACCATACCGGGAGTCCGAGCAGTACGTC. The chain is built from TRBV18 and TRBJ2-7; tentative D call: TRBD2 (6 bases). The germline gives CDR1 KGHSH, CDR2 LQKENI. V lost 2 bases, J lost 6 bases, and 17 bases lay in between. This CDR3 has 15 amino acids.

The rearrangement uses TRBV10-1 and TRBJ1-4, with TRBD1 as a possible D gene (6 bases). Germline lookup yields CDR1 WNHNN and CDR2 SYGVQD (reference sequence). The CDR3 sequence is 13 residues long. The V end lost 8 bases, the J end lost 6 bases, and 13 bases lay between the germline ends. The CDR3 region is CASSTGPHEKLFF. The CDR3, as DNA: TGCGCCAGCTCGACAGGCCCCCATGAAAAACTGTTTTTT.

CDR3 loop: CASSQAGQGEPSNQPQHF. CDR3 nucleotide sequence: TGCGCCAGCAGCCAAGCGGGACAGGGCGAACCTAGCAATCAGCCCCAGCATTTT. This chain links TRBV4-1 with TRBJ1-5; 9 positions agree with TRBD1. V was pared by 1 base and J by 0 bases, with 7 bases of the junction left unmatched. The germline gives CDR1 MGHRA, CDR2 YSYEKL. The CDR3 length is 18 residues.